This T cell receptor (beta chain) appears in the sequencing data of a study of T cell changes during pregnancy in multiple sclerosis. Some clones are missing from TCRdb's copy, which holds only in-frame ones; the method was immunoSEQ multiplex PCR. The sample holds tens of thousands of clones, over 85% seen once. This CDR3 comprises 15 residues. From germline, CDR1 is SGHNT and CDR2 YYREEE (reference sequence). Losses at the gene ends were 4 bases for V and 4 bases for J; bases not matched to a gene: 9. This specimen was CD4+ T cells from peripheral blood mononuclear cells, taken after pregnancy. This chain uses TRBV5-4 with TRBJ2-7; TRBD2 aligns across 9 bases. The clonotype was recovered from a female donor with multiple sclerosis, enrolled in a pregnancy study. The CDR3: CASSLSAGGPYEQYF. CDR3 coding DNA: TGTGCCAGCAGCCTCTCAGCGGGAGGCCCGTACGAGCAGTACTTC.